This T cell receptor (beta chain) was captured in a study of blood T cell repertoires in COVID-19. The CDR3 covers 13 residues. V was pared by 6 bases and J by 0 bases, with 9 bases between. Recruits, aged roughly 18 to 90 years, lived in roughly 22 US areas. Per the authors' pipeline: Reference gene primer amplification yielded estimated nucleated cell counts. Only in-frame clones appear in the TCRdb table, and some are missing; sequencing was by immunoSEQ multiplex PCR. V and J calls and clone size are as listed in that table; D and trimming were resolved from the DNA. The table lists some 330,000 clones, approximately 88% of them singletons.

The receptor was derived from a man in his thirties or forties who had recovered from COVID-19. The sample taken for sequencing was PBMCs or T cells enriched from blood (not recorded which). The V and J genes are TRBV12-3 or TRBV12-4 and TRBJ2-7, with a tentative D call TRBD1 (6 bases). The CDR3 DNA reads TGTGCCAGCAGGGACAGCCTCTCCTACGAGCAGTACTTC. Translating gives CASRDSLSYEQYF.